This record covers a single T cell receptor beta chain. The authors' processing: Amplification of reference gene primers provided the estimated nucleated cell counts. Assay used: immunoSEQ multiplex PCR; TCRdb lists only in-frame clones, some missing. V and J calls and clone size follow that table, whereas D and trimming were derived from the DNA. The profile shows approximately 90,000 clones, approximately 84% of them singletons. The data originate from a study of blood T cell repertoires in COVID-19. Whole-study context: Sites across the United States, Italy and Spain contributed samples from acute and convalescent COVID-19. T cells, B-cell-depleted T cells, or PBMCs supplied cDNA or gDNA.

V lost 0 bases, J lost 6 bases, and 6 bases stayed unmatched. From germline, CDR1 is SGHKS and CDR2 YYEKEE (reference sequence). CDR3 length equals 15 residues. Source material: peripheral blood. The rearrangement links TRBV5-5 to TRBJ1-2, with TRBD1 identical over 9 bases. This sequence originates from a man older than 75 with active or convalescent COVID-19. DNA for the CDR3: TGTGCCAGCAGCTTGGAGTACAGGGGGCAGGATGGCTACACCTTC. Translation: CASSLEYRGQDGYTF. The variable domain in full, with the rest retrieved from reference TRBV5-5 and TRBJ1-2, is DAGVTQSPTHLIKTRGQQVTLRCSPISGHKSVSWYQQVLGQGPQFIFQYYEKEERGRGNFPDRFSARQFPNYSSELNVNALLLGDSALYLCASSLEYRGQDGYTFGSGTRLTVV.